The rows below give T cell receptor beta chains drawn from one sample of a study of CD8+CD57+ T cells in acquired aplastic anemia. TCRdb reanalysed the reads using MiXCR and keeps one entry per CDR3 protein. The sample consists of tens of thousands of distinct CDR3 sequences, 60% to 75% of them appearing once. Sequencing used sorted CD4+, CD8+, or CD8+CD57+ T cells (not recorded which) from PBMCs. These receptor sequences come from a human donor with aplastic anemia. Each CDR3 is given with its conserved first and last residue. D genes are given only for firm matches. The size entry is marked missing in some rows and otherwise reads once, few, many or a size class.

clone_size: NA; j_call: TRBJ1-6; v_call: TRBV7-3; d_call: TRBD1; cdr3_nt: TGTGCCAGCAGCTTAATCGGACCGGGACAGGGGGCCGAAGATTCACCCCTCCACTTT; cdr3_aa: CASSLIGPGQGAEDSPLHF
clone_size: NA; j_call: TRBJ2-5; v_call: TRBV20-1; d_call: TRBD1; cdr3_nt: TGCAGTGCTAGACTCGACAGGGAGAAGACCCAGTACTTC; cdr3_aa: CSARLDREKTQYF
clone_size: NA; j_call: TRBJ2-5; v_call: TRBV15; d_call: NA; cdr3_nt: TGTGCCACCAGCAGCGAGCCGGTAGAGTACCAAGAGACCCAGTACTTC; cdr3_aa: CATSSEPVEYQETQYF
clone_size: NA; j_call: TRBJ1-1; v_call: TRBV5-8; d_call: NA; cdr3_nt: TGTGCCAGCAGCTTGTCTCCAGGGAACACTGAAGCTTTCTTT; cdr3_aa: CASSLSPGNTEAFF
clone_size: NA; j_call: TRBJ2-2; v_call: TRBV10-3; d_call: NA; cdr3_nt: TGTGCCATCAGTGAAGGAGGGGCAGACGGCACCGGGGAGCTGTTTTTT; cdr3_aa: CAISEGGADGTGELFF
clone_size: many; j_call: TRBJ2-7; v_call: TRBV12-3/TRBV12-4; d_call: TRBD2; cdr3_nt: TGTGCCAGCAGTTTGGGGACTAGCCCCCCCGAGCAGTACTTC; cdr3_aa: CASSLGTSPPEQYF
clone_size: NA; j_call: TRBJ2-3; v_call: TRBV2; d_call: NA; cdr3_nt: TGTGCCAGCAGTGATGGGCAGACCCACACAGATACGCAGTATTTT; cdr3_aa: CASSDGQTHTDTQYF
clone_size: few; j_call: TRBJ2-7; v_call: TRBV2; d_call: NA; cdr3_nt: TGTGCCAGCAGTAGGGAGGGGGAGCCCTACGAGCAGTACTTC; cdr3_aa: CASSREGEPYEQYF
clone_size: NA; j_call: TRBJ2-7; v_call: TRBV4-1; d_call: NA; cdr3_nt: TGCGCCAGCAGCCAAGATCGACCAGGGAGGTACGAGCAGTACTTC; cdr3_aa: CASSQDRPGRYEQYF
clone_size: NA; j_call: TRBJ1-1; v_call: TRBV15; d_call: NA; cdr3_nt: TGTGCCACCAGCAGTACCGGGGACATAAATGGGGACACTGAAGCTTTCTTT; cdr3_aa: CATSSTGDINGDTEAFF
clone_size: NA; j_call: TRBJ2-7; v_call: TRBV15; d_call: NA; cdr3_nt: TGTGCCACCAGCAGAGATCGGACGGGGGGCACCTACGAGCAGTACTTC; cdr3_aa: CATSRDRTGGTYEQYF
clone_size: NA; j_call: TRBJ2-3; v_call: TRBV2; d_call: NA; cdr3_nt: TGTGCCAGCAGGCCGGGAGGCACAGATACGCAGTATTTT; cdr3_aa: CASRPGGTDTQYF
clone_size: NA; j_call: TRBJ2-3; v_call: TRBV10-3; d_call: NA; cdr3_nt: TGTGCCACCGGGACTAGCACAGATACGCAGTATTTT; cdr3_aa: CATGTSTDTQYF
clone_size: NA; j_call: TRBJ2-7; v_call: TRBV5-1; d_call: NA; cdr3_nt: TGCGCCAGCAGCTTGACTGATCCCTACGAGCAGTACTTC; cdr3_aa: CASSLTDPYEQYF
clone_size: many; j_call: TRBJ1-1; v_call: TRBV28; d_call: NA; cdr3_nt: TGTGCCAGCAGATCAGGGTTCACTGAAGCTTTCTTT; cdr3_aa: CASRSGFTEAFF
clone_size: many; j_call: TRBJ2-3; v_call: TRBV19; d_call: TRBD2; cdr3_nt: TGTGCCAGTAGTGGGGAACTAGCGGGAGTCGGAGATACGCAGTATTTT; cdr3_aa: CASSGELAGVGDTQYF
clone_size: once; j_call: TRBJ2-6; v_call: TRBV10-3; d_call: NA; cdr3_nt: TGTGCCATCAGTGATGGAAGGGGGGGCTCTGGGGCCAACGTCCTGACTTTC; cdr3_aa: CAISDGRGGSGANVLTF
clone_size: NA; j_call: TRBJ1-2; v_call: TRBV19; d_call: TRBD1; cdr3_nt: TGTGCCAGTAGGACAACCGGGACAGGGAACTATGGCTACACCTTC; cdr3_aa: CASRTTGTGNYGYTF
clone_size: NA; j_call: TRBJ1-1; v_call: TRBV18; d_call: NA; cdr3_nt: TGTGCCAGCTCACCAAGGACAGCCGAAGCTTTCTTT; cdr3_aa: CASSPRTAEAFF
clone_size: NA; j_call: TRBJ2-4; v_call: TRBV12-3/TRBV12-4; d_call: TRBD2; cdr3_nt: TGTGCCAGCAGCCTAGCGGCGACTAGTTCGGCGTACTTC; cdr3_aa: CASSLAATSSAYF
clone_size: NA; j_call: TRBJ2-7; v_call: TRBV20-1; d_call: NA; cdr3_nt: TGCAGTGCAGTCGACAGCCAACCCTACGAGCAGTACTTC; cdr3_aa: CSAVDSQPYEQYF
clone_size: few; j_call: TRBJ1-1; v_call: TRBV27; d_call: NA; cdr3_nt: TGTGCCAGCAGTTCCAACGGGGGGGCGACTGGAGCTTTCTTT; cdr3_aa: CASSSNGGATGAFF
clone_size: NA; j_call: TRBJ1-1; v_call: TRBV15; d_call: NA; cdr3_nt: TGTGCCACCAGCGGAACGGCAGGACCGGCTTTCTTT; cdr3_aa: CATSGTAGPAFF
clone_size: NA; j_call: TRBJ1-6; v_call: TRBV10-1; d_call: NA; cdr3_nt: TGCGCCAGCACTTTTCGTCCGGGTAATTCACCCCTCCACTTT; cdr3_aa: CASTFRPGNSPLHF
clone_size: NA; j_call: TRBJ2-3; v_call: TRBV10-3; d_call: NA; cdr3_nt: TGTGCCATGAGGGACCCCCGCACAGATACGCAGTATTTT; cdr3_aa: CAMRDPRTDTQYF
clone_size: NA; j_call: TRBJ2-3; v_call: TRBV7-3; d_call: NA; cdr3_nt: TGTGCCAGCAGCTTAGTGTCGGGGACCGGCACAGATACGCAGTATTTT; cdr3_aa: CASSLVSGTGTDTQYF
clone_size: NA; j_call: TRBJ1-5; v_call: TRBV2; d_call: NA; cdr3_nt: TGTGCCAGCAGTGAAAGGGAAAGACAGCCCCAGCATTTT; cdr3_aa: CASSERERQPQHF
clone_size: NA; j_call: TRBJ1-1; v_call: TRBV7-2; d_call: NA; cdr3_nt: TGTGCCAGCAGCCCCCTAACTGAAGCTTTCTTT; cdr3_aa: CASSPLTEAFF
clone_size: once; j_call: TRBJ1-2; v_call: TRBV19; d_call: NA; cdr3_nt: TGTGCCAGTAGTATCCTCAACTATGGCTACACCTTC; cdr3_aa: CASSILNYGYTF
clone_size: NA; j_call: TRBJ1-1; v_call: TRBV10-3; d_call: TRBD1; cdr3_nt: TGTGCCATCAGTACAGGGGGGGACACTGAAGCTTTCTTT; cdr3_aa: CAISTGGDTEAFF
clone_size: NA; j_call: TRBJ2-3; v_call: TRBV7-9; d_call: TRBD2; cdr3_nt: TGTGCCAGCAGACCTTCCCTAGCGGGGGGTCGCACAGATACGCAGTATTTT; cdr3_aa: CASRPSLAGGRTDTQYF
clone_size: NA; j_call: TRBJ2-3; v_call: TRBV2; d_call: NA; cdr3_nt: TGTGCCAGCAAAATCGGGACCACAGATACGCAGTATTTT; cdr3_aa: CASKIGTTDTQYF
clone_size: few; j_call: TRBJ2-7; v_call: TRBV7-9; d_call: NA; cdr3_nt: TGTGCCAGCAGCTTGGTCAGTGAGCAGTACTTC; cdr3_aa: CASSLVSEQYF
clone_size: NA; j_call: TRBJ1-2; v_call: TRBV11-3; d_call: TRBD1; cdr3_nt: TGTGCCAGCAGCTTGAGGGAGAGGGGGCACTATGGCTACACCTTC; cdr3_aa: CASSLRERGHYGYTF
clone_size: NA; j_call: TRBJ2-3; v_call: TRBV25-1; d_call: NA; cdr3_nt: TGTGCCAGCAGATCTCTCACAGATACGCAGTATTTT; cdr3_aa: CASRSLTDTQYF
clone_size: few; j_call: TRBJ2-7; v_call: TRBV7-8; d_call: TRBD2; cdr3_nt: TGTGCCAGCAGCGTGGGACTAGCGGGAGCGGACGAGCAGTACTTC; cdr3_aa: CASSVGLAGADEQYF
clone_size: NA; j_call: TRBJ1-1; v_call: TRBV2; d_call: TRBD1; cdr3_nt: TGTGCCAGCAGCGCGGACAGGGGCGGGGAAGCTTTCTTT; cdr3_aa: CASSADRGGEAFF
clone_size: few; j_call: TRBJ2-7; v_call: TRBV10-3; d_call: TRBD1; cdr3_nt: TGTGCCATCAGTCCGCCGGGACAGTCCCTCTACGAGCAGTACTTC; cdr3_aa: CAISPPGQSLYEQYF
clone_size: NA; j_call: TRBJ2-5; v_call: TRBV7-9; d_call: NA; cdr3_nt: TGTGCCAGCAGCTTTAGGACTAAAGAGACCCAGTACTTC; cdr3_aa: CASSFRTKETQYF
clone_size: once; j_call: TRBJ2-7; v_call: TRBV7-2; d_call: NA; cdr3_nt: TGTGCCAGCAGCAAAAGGGGGGAGCGGGGTTACGAGCAGTACTTC; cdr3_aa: CASSKRGERGYEQYF
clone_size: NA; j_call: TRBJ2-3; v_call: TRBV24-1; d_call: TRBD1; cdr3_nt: TGTGCCACCAGTGAACAGGGGTTTGGGGCGCAGTATTTT; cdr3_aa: CATSEQGFGAQYF
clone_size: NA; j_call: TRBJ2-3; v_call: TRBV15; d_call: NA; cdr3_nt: TGTGCCACCAGCAGAGATTGGAGACTAGTGAGCACAGATACGCAGTATTTT; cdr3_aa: CATSRDWRLVSTDTQYF
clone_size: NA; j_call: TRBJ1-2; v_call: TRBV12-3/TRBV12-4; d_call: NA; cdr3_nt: TGTGCCAGCAGTTTACAGTCAGGGGACTTGGATGGCTACACCTTC; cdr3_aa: CASSLQSGDLDGYTF
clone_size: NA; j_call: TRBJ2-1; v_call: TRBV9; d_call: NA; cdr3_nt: TGTGCCAGCAGCGCCCAGGGAAGTGTTCAGTTCTTC; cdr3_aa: CASSAQGSVQFF
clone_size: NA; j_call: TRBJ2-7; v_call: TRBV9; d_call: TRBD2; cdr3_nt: TGTGCCAGCAGCGCCGGGGGGACCTACGAGCAGTACTTC; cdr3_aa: CASSAGGTYEQYF
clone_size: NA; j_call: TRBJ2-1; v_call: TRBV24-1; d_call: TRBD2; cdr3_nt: TGTGCCACCAGTGCGGCTAGCGGGATTTTATATGAGCAGTTCTTC; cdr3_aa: CATSAASGILYEQFF
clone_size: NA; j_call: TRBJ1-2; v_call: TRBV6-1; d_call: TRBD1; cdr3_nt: TGTGCCAGCAGTCTAACGGACAGGGAGGGTGGCTACACCTTC; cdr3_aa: CASSLTDREGGYTF
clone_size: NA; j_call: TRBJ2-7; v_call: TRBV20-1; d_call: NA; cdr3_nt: TGCAGTGCTAGTGGGGCAGGGGTTAGGACCTACGAGCAGTACTTC; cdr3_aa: CSASGAGVRTYEQYF